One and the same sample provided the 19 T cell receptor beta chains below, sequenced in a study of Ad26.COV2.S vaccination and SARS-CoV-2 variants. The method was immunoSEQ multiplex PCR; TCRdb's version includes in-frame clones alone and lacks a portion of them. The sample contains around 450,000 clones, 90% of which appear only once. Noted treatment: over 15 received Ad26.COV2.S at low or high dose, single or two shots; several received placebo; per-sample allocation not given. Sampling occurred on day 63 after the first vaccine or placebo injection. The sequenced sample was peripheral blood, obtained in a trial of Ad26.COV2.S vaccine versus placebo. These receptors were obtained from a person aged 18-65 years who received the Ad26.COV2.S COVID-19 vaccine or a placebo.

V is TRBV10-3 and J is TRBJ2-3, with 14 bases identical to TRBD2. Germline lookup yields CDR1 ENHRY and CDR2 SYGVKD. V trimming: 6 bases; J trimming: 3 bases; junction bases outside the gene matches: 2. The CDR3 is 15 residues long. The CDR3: CAIRGTSGSTDTQYF. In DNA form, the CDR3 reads TGTGCCATCAGAGGGACTAGCGGGAGTACAGATACGCAGTATTTT.

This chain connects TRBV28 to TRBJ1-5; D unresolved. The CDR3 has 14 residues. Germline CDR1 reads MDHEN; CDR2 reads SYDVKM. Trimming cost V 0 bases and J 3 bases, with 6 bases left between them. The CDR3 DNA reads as TGTGCCAGCAGTTTATGGGGGAACAATCAGCCCCAGCATTTT. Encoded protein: CASSLWGNNQPQHF.

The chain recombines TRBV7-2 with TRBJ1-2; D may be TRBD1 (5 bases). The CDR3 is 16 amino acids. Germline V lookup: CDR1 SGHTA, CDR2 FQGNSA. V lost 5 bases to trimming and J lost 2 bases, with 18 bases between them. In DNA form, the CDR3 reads TGTGCCAGCAGCCCGAGGGCGGGGGTAGCGAACTATGGCTACACCTTC. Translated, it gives CASSPRAGVANYGYTF.

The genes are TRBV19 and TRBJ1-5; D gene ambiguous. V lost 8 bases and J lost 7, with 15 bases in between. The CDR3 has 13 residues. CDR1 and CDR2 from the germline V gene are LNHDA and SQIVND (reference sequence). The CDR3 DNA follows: TGTGCCAGTCGGTGGAGCAGCTCCCAGCCCCAGCATTTT. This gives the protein CASRWSSSQPQHF.

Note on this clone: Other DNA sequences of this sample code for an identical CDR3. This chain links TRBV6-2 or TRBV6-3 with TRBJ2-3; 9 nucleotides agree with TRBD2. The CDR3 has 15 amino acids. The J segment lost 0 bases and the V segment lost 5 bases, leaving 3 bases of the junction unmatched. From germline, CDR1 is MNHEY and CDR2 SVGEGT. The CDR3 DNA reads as TGTGCCAGCAGTAGCAGCGGGAGGAGCACAGATACGCAGTATTTT. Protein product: CASSSSGRSTDTQYF.

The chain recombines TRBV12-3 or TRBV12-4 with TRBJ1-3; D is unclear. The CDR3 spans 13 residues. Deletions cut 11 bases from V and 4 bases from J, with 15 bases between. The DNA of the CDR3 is TGTGCCGACAACGAGGAGTCCGGAAACACCATATATTTT. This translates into CADNEESGNTIYF.

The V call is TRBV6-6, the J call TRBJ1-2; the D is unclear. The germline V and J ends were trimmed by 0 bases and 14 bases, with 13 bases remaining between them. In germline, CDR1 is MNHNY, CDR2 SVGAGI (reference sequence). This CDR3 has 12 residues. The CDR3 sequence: CASSYSRIGITF. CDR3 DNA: TGTGCCAGCAGTTACTCGAGAATCGGCATTACCTTC.

CDR3 in DNA: TGTGCCAGCAGCCAGACGCCAACCTACGAGCAGTACTTC. This codes for CASSQTPTYEQYF. The chain combines TRBV7-2 with TRBJ2-7, with D uncertain. The CDR3 runs 13 residues. Germline lookup yields CDR1 SGHTA and CDR2 FQGNSA. V lost 5 bases, J lost 2 bases, and 10 bases lay in between.

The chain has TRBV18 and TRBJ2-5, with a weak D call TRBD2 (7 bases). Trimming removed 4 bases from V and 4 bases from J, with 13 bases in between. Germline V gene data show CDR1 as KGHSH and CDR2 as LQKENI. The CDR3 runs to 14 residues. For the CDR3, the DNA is TGTGCCAGCTCACGGGGGGGCTTTGGAGAGACCCAGTACTTC. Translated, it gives CASSRGGFGETQYF.

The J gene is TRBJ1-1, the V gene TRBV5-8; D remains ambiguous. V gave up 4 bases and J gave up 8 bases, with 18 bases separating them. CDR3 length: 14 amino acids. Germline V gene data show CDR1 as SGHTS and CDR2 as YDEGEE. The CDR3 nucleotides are TGTGCCAGCAGCCTGGTCGTAACCCGTGCCGAAGCTTTCTTT. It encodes CASSLVVTRAEAFF.

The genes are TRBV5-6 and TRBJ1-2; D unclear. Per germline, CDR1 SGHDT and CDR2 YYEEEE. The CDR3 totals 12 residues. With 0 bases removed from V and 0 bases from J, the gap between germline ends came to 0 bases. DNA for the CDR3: TGTGCCAGCAGCTTGGCTAACTATGGCTACACCTTC. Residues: CASSLANYGYTF.

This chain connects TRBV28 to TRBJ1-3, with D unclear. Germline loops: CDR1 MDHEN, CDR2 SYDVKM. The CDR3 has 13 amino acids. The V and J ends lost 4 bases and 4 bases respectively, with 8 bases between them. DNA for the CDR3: TGTGCCAGCAGTTCCTACGACGGAAACACCATATATTTT. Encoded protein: CASSSYDGNTIYF. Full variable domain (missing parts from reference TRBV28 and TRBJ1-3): DVKVTQSSRYLVKRTGEKVFLECVQDMDHENMFWYRQDPGLGLRLIYFSYDVKMKEKGDIPEGYSVSREKKERFSLILESASTNQTSMYLCASSSYDGNTIYFGEGSWLTVV.

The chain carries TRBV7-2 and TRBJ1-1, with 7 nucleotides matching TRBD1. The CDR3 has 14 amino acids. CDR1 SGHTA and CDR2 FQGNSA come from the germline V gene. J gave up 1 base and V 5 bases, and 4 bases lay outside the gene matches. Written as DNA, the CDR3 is TGTGCCAGCAGCCTAGACAGGGCGAACACTGAAGCTTTCTTT. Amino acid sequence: CASSLDRANTEAFF.

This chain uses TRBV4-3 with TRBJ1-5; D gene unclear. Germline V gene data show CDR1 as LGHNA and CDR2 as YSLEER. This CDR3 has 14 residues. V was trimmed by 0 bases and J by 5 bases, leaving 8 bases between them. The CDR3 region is CASSQDRGYQPQHF. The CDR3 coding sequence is TGCGCCAGCAGCCAAGATCGGGGTTATCAGCCCCAGCATTTT.

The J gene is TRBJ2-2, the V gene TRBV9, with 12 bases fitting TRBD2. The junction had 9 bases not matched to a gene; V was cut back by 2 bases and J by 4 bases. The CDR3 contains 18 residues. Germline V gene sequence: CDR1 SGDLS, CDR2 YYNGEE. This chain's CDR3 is CASSVHPRTSGITGELFF. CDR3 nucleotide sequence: TGTGCCAGCAGCGTCCACCCGAGGACTAGCGGGATCACCGGGGAGCTGTTTTTT.

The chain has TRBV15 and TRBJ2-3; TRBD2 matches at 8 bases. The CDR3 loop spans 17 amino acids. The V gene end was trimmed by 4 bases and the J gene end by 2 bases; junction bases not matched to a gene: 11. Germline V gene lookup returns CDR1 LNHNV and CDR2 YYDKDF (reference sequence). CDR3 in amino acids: CATSTRITSGLTDTQYF. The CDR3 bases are TGTGCCACCAGCACACGAATCACTAGCGGCCTCACAGATACGCAGTATTTT.

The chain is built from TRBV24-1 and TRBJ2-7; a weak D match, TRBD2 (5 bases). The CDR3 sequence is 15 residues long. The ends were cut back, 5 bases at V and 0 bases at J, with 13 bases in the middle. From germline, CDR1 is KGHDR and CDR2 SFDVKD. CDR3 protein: CATSVARGPSYEQYF. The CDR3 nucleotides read TGTGCCACCAGTGTCGCGCGAGGGCCCTCCTACGAGCAGTACTTC.

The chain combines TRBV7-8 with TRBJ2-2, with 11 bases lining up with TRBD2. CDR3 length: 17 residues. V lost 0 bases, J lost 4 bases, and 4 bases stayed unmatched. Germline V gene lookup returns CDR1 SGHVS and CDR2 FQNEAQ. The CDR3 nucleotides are TGTGCCAGCAGCTTAGCGGAGGGACTAGCGGCCACCGGGGAGCTGTTTTTT. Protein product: CASSLAEGLAATGELFF.

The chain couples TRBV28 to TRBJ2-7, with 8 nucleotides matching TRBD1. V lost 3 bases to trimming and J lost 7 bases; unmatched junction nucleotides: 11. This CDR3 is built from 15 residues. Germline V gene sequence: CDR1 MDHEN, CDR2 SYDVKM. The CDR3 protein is CASSLVAQGAREQYF. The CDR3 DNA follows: TGTGCCAGCAGTTTGGTAGCCCAGGGGGCGAGGGAGCAGTACTTC.